The entry below describes one T cell receptor (beta chain). What it binds is not known. TCR beta cDNA libraries included unique molecular identifiers. There were roughly 0.95 to 11 million T cells, and approximately 480,000 cDNA molecules came from them. Via MiXCR, TCRdb re-called the PCR reads, giving one row per CDR3 protein. The sample has hundreds of thousands of distinct CDR3 sequences, about 57% seen once. This entry belongs to a study of post-analysis software for immune sequencing data. The overall study: Relapsing-remitting, secondary progressive and progressive-relapsing multiple sclerosis courses were included.

General study findings and limits: Controls' normalized Chao1 diversity significantly exceeded that of multiple sclerosis patients. By F measure, samples from a shared preparation batch strongly co-clustered.

The sequenced material came from blood. This clonotype was obtained from a girl aged 10 to 17 with multiple sclerosis.

CDR3 protein: CASSLAGLASYNEQFF. The CDR3 DNA is TGTGCCAGCAGCTTAGCGGGGCTAGCTTCCTACAATGAGCAGTTCTTC. V usage is TRBV7-8 and J usage is TRBJ2-1; D possibly matches TRBD1 or TRBD2 (5 bases each). The CDR3 spans 16 residues. The germline CDR1 and CDR2 sequences are SGHVS and FQNEAQ. Trimming took 0 bases from V and 1 from J, leaving 10 bases between them.